This T cell receptor (beta chain) was captured in a study of blood T cell repertoires in COVID-19 (dated by TCRdb to 2020 to 2021). Concerning the study at large: The collaborator samples originated in the United States, Italy and Spain and spanned the acute and convalescent phases of COVID-19. The material from the prospective study consisted of cDNA or gDNA derived from T cells, B-cell-depleted T cells, or PBMCs. The dataset comprised deeply sampled blood TCRbeta repertoires from subjects exposed to, actively infected with, or recovered from COVID-19. The repertoires were released in a freely available public database meant as a resource for research on the immune response to SARS-CoV-2. The samples were drawn from the first 160 participants of the ongoing ImmuneRACE study and from over 950 subjects provided by 6 global collaborators. Sample metadata almost always included a de-identified subject ID, COVID-19 status, age in years and sex. Where available, HLA class I and class II types were obtained from metadata supplied by the sample provider rather than from assay-based typing.

The immunoSEQ Assay, a bias-controlled multiplex PCR, was used to amplify TCRbeta CDR3 regions from genomic DNA. In the original analysis: The number of nucleated cells in each sample was estimated by amplification of reference gene primers within the assay. To quantify the absolute abundance of each unique TCRbeta CDR3 rearrangement, sequence reads were collapsed and filtered. Productive Simpson clonality was computed per sample as the square root of Simpson's diversity index over productive rearrangements. The source is immuneACCESS, and TCRdb retained only in-frame sequences with V and J called. Part of the clones is not carried over; for the studies checked, unresolved V genes explain less than half of this, and the remainder is unexplained. The DNA gave D and trimming, while V, J and clone size come from that table. Within this sample are about 130,000 clones, with around 80% of them counted one time only. The top ten constitute about 18% of the sample.

Taken from cysteine to phenylalanine, the CDR3 has 16 residues. Only CDR3 DNA remains: 48 bases, in frame from the first base. CDR1 and CDR2 were assigned from the germline V gene (reference sequence) as LNHDA and SQIVND. Trimming removed 8 bases from V and 6 bases from J; the gene matches leave 17 bases unexplained. Concerning this clone itself: Its antigen specificity is not known. Base quality data are lacking; no much larger clone is found one base away.

One collaborating source in Seattle enrolled patients while the patients were actively infected and followed the patients over time throughout the course of disease. Collaborating institutions collected whole blood in K2EDTA tubes following their own protocols. For TCRbeta analysis, collaborator samples were shipped as frozen whole blood, as isolated PBMCs, or as DNA extracted from either sample type. Broader findings and caveats from the paper: Clinical and demographic metadata were provided uncurated, with the amount varying by source and participant.

The sequence was collected from a man under 40 with COVID-19, enrolled during active disease. The specimen sequenced was peripheral blood. The chain is made from TRBV19 and TRBJ2-5, with 8 bases aligning to TRBD1. The DNA sequence is as follows: TGTGCCAGTCTAATACGGACAGGGCACAGGCGGCAGACCCAGTACTTC. Its translation is CASLIRTGHRRQTQYF.